Many counts were recorded for the clone carrying this TCR beta chain. The antigen is unknown. The data belong to a study of identical twins. This CDR3 has 13 amino acids. With 0 bases removed from V and 3 bases from J, the gap between germline ends came to 8 bases. CDR1 and CDR2 (germline): DFQATT, SNEGSKA (reference sequence). Among all donors, each was a healthy Caucasian. Broader study findings: Out-of-frame alpha sequences common to twins were enriched for low generation probability.

TCRdb re-analysed the 5' RACE reads in MiXCR, keeping a single row per CDR3 protein. The table lists about 570,000 distinct CDR3 sequences, 9.6% of them singletons. These data were also reused for a study on yellow fever vaccine responses in identical twins.

V gene TRBV20-1 combines with J gene TRBJ2-5; D possibly matches TRBD1 or TRBD2 (5 bases each). The TCR comes from a woman under 30 in good health. Sequencing input: PBMCs. The DNA for the CDR3 is TGCAGTGCTAGAGATGGGGGAAAAGAGACCCAGTACTTC. It yields the protein CSARDGGKETQYF.